Below are 30 T cell receptor beta chains sequenced from a single sample in a study of cytomegalovirus exposure and HLA in healthy donors. PCR employed 60 Vbeta and 13 Jbeta primers. Measured with immunoSEQ multiplex PCR; TCRdb has only the in-frame clones, and not every one. The data contain around 130,000 clones, about two thirds of them singletons. The source material was PBMCs. These receptors all stem from a woman aged 60-70 years in good health and CMV-seropositive.

The V call is TRBV7-9, the J call TRBJ1-2; 10 bases are shared with TRBD1. From germline, CDR1 is SEHNR and CDR2 FQNEAQ (reference sequence). The V gene end was trimmed by 4 bases and the J gene end by 4 bases; junction bases not matched to a gene: 6. The CDR3 consists of 15 residues. DNA for the CDR3: TGTGCCAGCAGCTCGATAGGACAGGGGGGCTATGGCTACACCTTC. Translating it yields CASSSIGQGGYGYTF.

The V gene is TRBV6-6, the J gene TRBJ1-5; 9 bases are a match to TRBD1. V trimming: 6 bases; J trimming: 5 bases; junction bases outside the gene matches: 8. The CDR3 has 15 amino acids. The V gene's germline CDR1 is MNHNY and CDR2 SVGAGI (reference sequence). CDR3 in DNA: TGTGCCAGCAGGAGGACAGGGGATGATGATCAGCCCCAGCATTTT. This encodes CASRRTGDDDQPQHF.

The chain combines TRBV10-2 with TRBJ1-5, with TRBD1 identical over 7 bases. The CDR3 has 15 residues. Per the germline V gene, CDR1 is WSHSY and CDR2 is SAAADI. V gave up 8 bases and J gave up 8 bases; unmatched junction bases: 15. CDR3 nucleotide sequence: TGCGCCAGCGGGGGAGTAGAGGGGGCTAAGGAGCCCCAGCATTTT. Translation: CASGGVEGAKEPQHF.

The chain links TRBV5-8 to TRBJ1-6; 8 positions agree with TRBD1. There are 16 residues in the CDR3. The germline V gene encodes CDR1 SGHTS and CDR2 YDEGEE. Unmatched junction bases numbered 11, after V lost 4 bases and J lost 8 bases. DNA for the CDR3: TGTGCCAGCAGCCCCAGGACAGGGTTTAAGGATTCACCCCTCCACTTT. Protein product: CASSPRTGFKDSPLHF.

V gene TRBV2 combines with J gene TRBJ2-3, with D perhaps TRBD2 (7 bases). The CDR3 sequence is 15 residues long. Per germline, CDR1 SNHLY and CDR2 FYNNEI. The V gene lost 1 base and the J gene lost 4 bases, with 12 bases spanning the gap. The CDR3 sequence: CASSEVGGGSDTQYF. CDR3 bases: TGTGCCAGCAGTGAAGTGGGGGGGGGCTCAGATACGCAGTATTTT.

The chain uses TRBV2 and TRBJ1-5; 9 bases map to TRBD1. V lost 6 bases and J lost 0; bases outside the gene matches: 6. The CDR3 totals 16 residues. Germline loops: CDR1 SNHLY, CDR2 FYNNEI. The CDR3 loop is CASSLGTGNSNQPQHF. The CDR3 DNA is TGTGCCAGCAGCCTTGGGACAGGGAATAGCAATCAGCCCCAGCATTTT.

This clone was observed a handful of times. The chain recombines TRBV27 with TRBJ2-1; D may be TRBD2 (6 bases). V lost 7 bases to trimming and J lost 3 bases, with 16 bases between them. The CDR3 contains 15 residues. CDR1 MNHEY and CDR2 SMNVEV come from the germline V gene (reference sequence). The chain's CDR3 is CASTLEGTYYNEQFF. CDR3 nucleotide sequence: TGTGCCAGCACCTTGGAGGGGACTTACTACAATGAGCAGTTCTTC.

The V gene is TRBV15, the J gene TRBJ2-2, with TRBD2 matching over 9 bases. Trimming removed 6 bases from V and 2 bases from J; junction bases left unmatched: 10. The germline CDR1 and CDR2 sequences are LNHNV and YYDKDF (reference sequence). This CDR3 has 17 amino acids. The CDR3 region is CATSRERRGGNTGELFF. For the CDR3, the DNA is TGTGCCACCAGTAGGGAGCGGCGGGGGGGCAACACCGGGGAGCTGTTTTTT.

The rearrangement uses TRBV5-1 and TRBJ2-5; 8 bases map to TRBD2. Germline CDR1 is SGHRS and CDR2 is YFSETQ. The junction had 18 bases not matched to a gene; V was cut back by 6 bases and J by 5 bases. This CDR3 has 17 amino acids. The CDR3, as DNA: TGCGCCAGCATTCTCAGTGGTCCTCTAGCGGGCGGTGAGACCCAGTACTTC. Protein product: CASILSGPLAGGETQYF.

Concerning this clone: The junction departs from germline at one end; a sequencing error may be responsible. This sequence joins TRBV7-7 and TRBJ2-3; possible D gene TRBD2, 5 bases. Germline CDR1 is SSHAT and CDR2 is FNYEAQ (reference sequence). The CDR3 sequence is 16 residues long. CDR3 sequence reads: CASSPIILLGTDTQYF. The CDR3 DNA reads TGTGCTAGCAGCCCCATAATCCTACTAGGCACAGATACGCAGTATTTT.

This chain uses TRBV4-1 with TRBJ1-1; D unclear. V was clipped by 1 base and J by 0 bases, with 9 bases between them. CDR1 is MGHRA, CDR2 YSYEKL, per germline. This CDR3 is built from 15 residues. CDR3 protein: CASSQGGGMNTEAFF. The CDR3 bases are TGCGCCAGCAGCCAAGGGGGAGGAATGAACACTGAAGCTTTCTTT.

This clone was counted once. The chain recombines TRBV7-6 with TRBJ1-3; no reliable D call. The V and J ends lost 4 bases and 0 bases respectively, with 4 bases between them. Per the germline V gene, CDR1 is SGHVS and CDR2 is FNYEAQ. CDR3 size: 13 residues. CDR3 sequence reads: CASSSTSGNTIYF. The CDR3 DNA sequence: TGTGCCAGCAGCTCTACCTCTGGAAACACCATATATTTT.

V and J are TRBV2 and TRBJ1-3; D is unresolved. From germline, CDR1 is SNHLY and CDR2 FYNNEI. Deletions cut 3 bases from V and 6 bases from J, with 15 bases between. This CDR3 comprises 15 residues. CDR3 loop: CASSERSQLANTIYF. Here the CDR3 DNA reads TGTGCCAGCAGTGAGAGGTCCCAGCTAGCAAACACCATATATTTT.

The rearrangement uses TRBV18 and TRBJ2-5, with 12 bases that match TRBD1. Trimming at V came to 3 bases and at J to 4 bases, leaving 12 bases not matched to a gene. CDR1 is KGHSH and CDR2 is LQKENI in the germline V gene. This CDR3 contains 18 residues. The CDR3 is CASSPAGTGGARGETQYF. CDR3 nucleotides: TGTGCCAGCTCACCCGCCGGGACAGGGGGCGCTCGAGGAGAGACCCAGTACTTC.

The genes are TRBV5-4 and TRBJ1-1; D remains unclear. The germline gives CDR1 SGHNT, CDR2 YYREEE (reference sequence). Trimming removed 0 bases at V and 5 bases at J, with 8 bases between. The CDR3 covers 13 residues. CDR3 residues: CASSLDSLTEAFF. CDR3 DNA: TGTGCCAGCAGCTTGGACTCTTTAACTGAAGCTTTCTTT.

This chain uses TRBV29-1 with TRBJ1-5; D not certain. CDR1 is SQVTM, CDR2 ANQGSEA, per germline. The CDR3 loop spans 15 amino acids. Between the trimmed V and J ends, which lost 5 bases and 7 bases, there was a span of 21 bases. The CDR3 here is CSVRESGGNHQPQHF. The CDR3 DNA follows: TGCAGCGTTCGAGAGAGTGGAGGGAACCACCAGCCCCAGCATTTT.

CDR3 in DNA: TGTGCCAGCAGCAACCGGGACAGGGTCGCCTACGAGCAGTACTTC. Translated: CASSNRDRVAYEQYF. The rearrangement uses TRBV7-9 and TRBJ2-7, with TRBD1 matching 9 bases. The CDR3 spans 15 residues. Per germline, CDR1 SEHNR and CDR2 FQNEAQ (reference sequence). The J segment lost 2 bases and the V segment lost 5 bases, leaving 7 bases of the junction unmatched.

This chain links TRBV6-1 with TRBJ2-1; TRBD1 matches at 11 bases. CDR3 length: 14 amino acids. J was trimmed by 8 bases and V by 6 bases; bases with no gene match: 6. Germline V lookup: CDR1 MNHNS, CDR2 SASEGT. CDR3 bases: TGTGCCAGCAGCCGGACAGGGGGCTTCTATGAGCAGTTCTTC. Its protein is CASSRTGGFYEQFF.

The chain couples TRBV29-1 to TRBJ2-5, with D perhaps TRBD2 (6 bases). V shed 8 bases and J shed 2 bases, with 12 bases lying between them. In germline, CDR1 is SQVTM, CDR2 ANQGSEA. This CDR3 region has 12 residues. The chain's CDR3 is CSHGSGQETQYF. CDR3 nucleotide sequence: TGCAGCCACGGGAGCGGACAAGAGACCCAGTACTTC.

This chain connects TRBV1 to TRBJ2-3; TRBD2 was called by the table and not checked on the DNA. TRBV1 is reported as a pseudogene. The CDR3 is 15 residues long. This CDR3 is CTSSPSGDSTDTQYF. Written as DNA, the CDR3 is TGCACCAGCAGCCCTAGCGGGGACAGCACAGATACGCAGTATTTT.

The table lists this clone with a few counts. The chain has TRBV11-2 and TRBJ1-1; D is uncertain. This CDR3 is built from 12 residues. Germline V gene data show CDR1 as SGHAT and CDR2 as FQNNGV. The ends were cut back, 3 bases at V and 3 bases at J, with 5 bases in the middle. The CDR3 spells CASSLSYTEAFF. The CDR3 nucleotides are TGTGCCAGCAGCTTGTCTTACACTGAAGCTTTCTTT.

The CDR3 coding sequence is TGTGCCAGCCGGGAGGGCTACACCTTC. Translated: CASREGYTF. The chain couples TRBV5-8 to TRBJ1-2; D gene unclear. The V end lost 7 bases, the J end lost 8 bases, and 6 bases lay between the germline ends. This CDR3 region has 9 residues. Per the germline V gene, CDR1 is SGHTS and CDR2 is YDEGEE.

The chain employs TRBV6-5 and TRBJ1-1; D is unclear. There are 13 residues in the CDR3. Trimming cost V 6 bases and J 0 bases, with 8 bases left between them. CDR1 and CDR2 from the germline V gene are MNHEY and SVGAGI. CDR3 in DNA: TGTGCCAGCAGATCGAAGCTGAACACTGAAGCTTTCTTT. Its translation is CASRSKLNTEAFF.

This clone showed up just a few times. This chain uses TRBV9 with TRBJ2-1, with TRBD1 as a possible D gene (5 bases). The germline V gene encodes CDR1 SGDLS and CDR2 YYNGEE. Trimming took off 7 bases at V and 3 bases at J, with 11 bases between the two ends. The length of the CDR3 is 13 residues. CDR3 loop: CASGRTGYNEQFF. In DNA form, the CDR3 reads TGTGCCAGCGGACGAACAGGCTACAATGAGCAGTTCTTC.

V and J are TRBV4-2 and TRBJ1-4; perhaps TRBD1 as D (5 bases). V was trimmed by 1 base and J by 10 bases, leaving 16 bases between them. The CDR3 spans 15 residues. Germline V lookup: CDR1 LGHNA, CDR2 YNFKEQ. CDR3 DNA sequence: TGTGCCAGCAGCCAAGGAGAGCTAGGCGGGGGAAAACTGTTTTTT. The encoded protein is CASSQGELGGGKLFF.

J is TRBJ2-5 and V is TRBV19; D gene unclear. Germline CDR1 and CDR2: LNHDA and SQIVND (reference sequence). The CDR3 is made up of 17 amino acids. V shed 0 bases and J shed 0 bases, with 14 bases lying between them. The CDR3 nucleotides read TGTGCCAGTAGTATAGATCACCCAGGTCTGGACCAAGAGACCCAGTACTTC. Translated, it gives CASSIDHPGLDQETQYF. Drawing the rest from reference TRBV19 and TRBJ2-5, the complete variable domain is DGGITQSPKYLFRKEGQNVTLSCEQNLNHDAMYWYRQDPGQGLRLIYYSQIVNDFQKGDIAEGYSVSREKKESFPLTVTSAQKNPTAFYLCASSIDHPGLDQETQYFGPGTRLLVL.

This clone has a single count. The chain is built from TRBV5-1 and TRBJ1-4; D unclear. The CDR3 contains 15 residues. V lost 0 bases, J lost 4 bases, and 10 bases lay in between. Per the germline V gene, CDR1 is SGHRS and CDR2 is YFSETQ. For the CDR3, the DNA is TGCGCCAGCAGCTTGGTGGCAGGCCGTAATGAAAAACTGTTTTTT. This sequence encodes CASSLVAGRNEKLFF.

A single count supports this clone. This chain uses TRBV4-1 with TRBJ1-6, with 9 bases fitting TRBD1. This CDR3 has 15 residues. Germline lookup yields CDR1 MGHRA and CDR2 YSYEKL. With V trimmed by 4 bases and J by 6 bases, 4 bases remained unmatched. The CDR3 DNA reads TGCGCCAGCAGCCTCCCGGGACAGGGTAATTCACCCCTCCACTTT. Its translation is CASSLPGQGNSPLHF.

The chain has TRBV7-2 and TRBJ1-2, with 7 nucleotides matching TRBD1. CDR1 is SGHTA, CDR2 FQGNSA, per germline. The V and J ends lost 2 bases and 5 bases, in that order; junction bases with no gene match: 8. The CDR3 covers 15 residues. CDR3 residues: CASSLYGGGIYGYTF. The CDR3 DNA follows: TGTGCCAGCAGCTTATATGGAGGGGGCATATATGGCTACACCTTC.

This chain joins TRBV5-3 and TRBJ1-5, with unresolved D. TRBV5-3 is classed as an ORF, of uncertain function. The CDR3 spans 10 residues. The ends were cut back, 5 bases at V and 9 bases at J, with 6 bases in the middle. The CDR3 reads CARRSGPQHF. The CDR3 DNA reads as TGTGCCAGAAGGTCAGGGCCCCAGCATTTT.